A single sample gave rise to the 21 T cell receptor beta chains below, sequenced in a study. TCRdb independently ran MiXCR on the RT-PCR reads; one entry per CDR3 protein. Seen here are about 700,000 distinct CDR3 sequences, approximately 15% observed once, and the top ten hold roughly 3.6%. Specimen: memory CD4+ T cells from blood. These receptor sequences come from a female donor in good health, serving as a healthy control.

This clonotype was observed a few times. The gene calls are TRBV12-3 or TRBV12-4 and TRBJ1-2, with 8 bases identical to TRBD1. V gave up 5 bases and J gave up 6 bases; unmatched junction bases: 8. The CDR3 is made up of 14 amino acids. CDR3 sequence: CASSTGQGANGYTF. Written as DNA, the CDR3 is TGTGCCAGCAGTACCGGACAGGGAGCGAATGGCTACACCTTC.

The chain couples TRBV7-3 to TRBJ2-2, with 8 nucleotides matching TRBD2. Losses at the gene ends were 4 bases for V and 0 bases for J; bases not matched to a gene: 7. CDR1 is SGHTA, CDR2 FQGTGA, per germline. The CDR3 consists of 17 residues. The CDR3 here is CASSWRAGGPNTGELFF. The CDR3 nucleotides read TGTGCCAGCAGCTGGAGGGCGGGGGGTCCGAACACCGGGGAGCTGTTTTTT.

This clonotype was detected many times. The chain is built from TRBV6-5 and TRBJ2-5, with TRBD1 identical over 10 bases. The V gene end was trimmed by 4 bases and the J gene end by 2 bases; junction bases not matched to a gene: 7. Per the germline V gene, CDR1 is MNHEY and CDR2 is SVGAGI. The CDR3 consists of 16 residues. CDR3 sequence (DNA): TGTGCCAGCAGTTTTTCGACAGGGGGCACACAAGAGACCCAGTACTTC. This sequence encodes CASSFSTGGTQETQYF.

This clonotype was recorded many times. The chain couples TRBV12-3 or TRBV12-4 to TRBJ2-1; 10 bases fit TRBD2. J gave up 7 bases and V 3 bases, and 6 bases lay outside the gene matches. The CDR3 sequence is 15 residues long. The CDR3 protein is CASSFSGRALNEQFF. CDR3 coding DNA: TGTGCCAGCAGTTTCAGCGGGAGGGCCCTAAATGAGCAGTTCTTC.

The chain employs TRBV20-1 and TRBJ2-1, with D uncertain. Trimming took 0 bases from V and 6 from J, leaving 9 bases between them. The length of the CDR3 is 13 residues. Germline CDR1 is DFQATT and CDR2 is SNEGSKA (reference sequence). In DNA, the CDR3 is TGCAGTGCTAGAGATTCCTGGAGCAATGAGCAGTTCTTC. This translates into CSARDSWSNEQFF.

This clonotype was seen a few times. The CDR3 DNA is TGCGCCAGCAGCCAGGGGAGAAGGGCGACAGATACGCAGTATTTT. This gives the protein CASSQGRRATDTQYF. The rearrangement uses TRBV4-3 and TRBJ2-3, with D possibly matching TRBD2 (5 bases). V gave up 3 bases and J gave up 3 bases, with 13 bases separating them. This CDR3 is built from 15 residues. The germline V gene has CDR1 LGHNA and CDR2 YSLEER.

The chain recombines TRBV20-1 with TRBJ2-7; TRBD2 matches at 9 bases. Germline values: CDR1 DFQATT, CDR2 SNEGSKA (reference sequence). The CDR3 is 16 amino acids. V lost 5 bases, J lost 1 base, and 12 bases stayed unmatched. CDR3 loop: CSADQRSGGRSYEQYF. CDR3 sequence (DNA): TGCAGTGCTGACCAACGTAGCGGGGGTAGGTCCTACGAGCAGTACTTC.

In its sample, this clonotype was seen a few times. V and J are TRBV6-1 and TRBJ1-5, with D tentatively TRBD1 (6 bases). This CDR3 comprises 13 residues. Trimming removed 8 bases at V and 5 bases at J, with 13 bases between. Germline V lookup: CDR1 MNHNS, CDR2 SASEGT. As DNA, the CDR3 is TGTGCCAGCGAACAGGGTAGGGATCAGCCCCAGCATTTT. Protein: CASEQGRDQPQHF.

The V and J genes are TRBV20-1 and TRBJ2-5; 8 bases are a match to TRBD1. Germline V gene lookup returns CDR1 DFQATT and CDR2 SNEGSKA (reference sequence). The CDR3 consists of 15 residues. The V segment lost 4 bases and the J segment 0 bases; nucleotides outside the gene matches: 7. DNA of the CDR3: TGCAGTGCTACCCGACAGGGGTTGGACCAAGAGACCCAGTACTTC. Its protein is CSATRQGLDQETQYF.

In this sample, this clonotype turned up many times. This chain connects TRBV5-6 to TRBJ2-5, with a tentative D call TRBD2 (6 bases). Trimming removed 4 bases from V and 2 bases from J, with 18 bases in between. Germline CDR1 reads SGHDT; CDR2 reads YYEEEE. The CDR3 loop spans 16 amino acids. The CDR3 protein is CASSPRTGTGQETQYF. As DNA, the CDR3 is TGTGCCAGCAGCCCCCGGACCGGGACTGGACAAGAGACCCAGTACTTC.

This clonotype was detected only a few times. The chain combines TRBV27 with TRBJ1-1; D is possibly TRBD1 (5 bases). V was pared by 2 bases and J by 8 bases, with 12 bases between. The CDR3 length is 13 residues. The germline V gene has CDR1 MNHEY and CDR2 SMNVEV (reference sequence). The CDR3 DNA is TGTGCCAGCAGTTTACAGGGTGAGGCCGAAGCTTTCTTT. This sequence encodes CASSLQGEAEAFF.

The V and J genes are TRBV5-6 and TRBJ2-7; TRBD1 matches at 7 bases. V lost 4 bases and J lost 2; bases outside the gene matches: 6. Germline CDR1 SGHDT, CDR2 YYEEEE. This CDR3 region has 14 residues. CDR3 bases: TGTGCCAGCAGCCCGACAGGGTCAACCTACGAGCAGTACTTC. Its protein is CASSPTGSTYEQYF.

The chain employs TRBV20-1 and TRBJ2-5; 10 nucleotides line up with TRBD1. The V and J ends lost 5 bases and 5 bases, in that order; junction bases with no gene match: 5. CDR1 and CDR2 (germline): DFQATT, SNEGSKA (reference sequence). This CDR3 region has 13 residues. CDR3: CSAPTGGRETQYF. The DNA of the CDR3 is TGCAGTGCTCCGACAGGGGGCCGGGAGACCCAGTACTTC.

The chain recombines TRBV11-1 with TRBJ2-1, with D maybe TRBD1 (5 bases). Germline V gene data show CDR1 as SGHAT and CDR2 as FQDESV (reference sequence). This CDR3 has 14 residues. V shed 3 bases and J shed 8 bases, with 14 bases lying between them. CDR3 DNA: TGTGCCAGCAGCTTCCAGGGTATTATGCATGAGCAGTTCTTC. Its translation: CASSFQGIMHEQFF. The full variable domain, rest sourced from reference TRBV11-1 and TRBJ2-1, is EAEVAQSPRYKITEKSQAVAFWCDPISGHATLYWYRQILGQGPELLVQFQDESVVDDSQLPKDRFSAERLKGVDSTLKIQPAELGDSAMYLCASSFQGIMHEQFFGPGTRLTVL.

The rearrangement uses TRBV20-1 and TRBJ2-7; 9 bases are shared with TRBD2. V was clipped by 3 bases and J by 0 bases; unmatched bases: 3. Germline V gene sequence: CDR1 DFQATT, CDR2 SNEGSKA (reference sequence). This CDR3 has 14 amino acids. CDR3 loop: CSARYSGSSYEQYF. CDR3 DNA: TGCAGTGCTAGGTATAGCGGGAGCTCCTACGAGCAGTACTTC.

This clonotype has more than one count but fewer than ten. For the CDR3, the DNA is TGTGCCAGCAGTTATCGAACTGAAGCTTTCTTT. This codes for CASSYRTEAFF. This rearrangement joins TRBV6-5 to TRBJ1-1; D gene unclear. The CDR3 length is 11 residues. Trimming took 3 bases from V and 5 from J, leaving 4 bases between them. From germline, CDR1 is MNHEY and CDR2 SVGAGI.

This clonotype was seen many times. The chain combines TRBV9 with TRBJ2-1, with D perhaps matching TRBD1 (6 bases). CDR1 is SGDLS and CDR2 is YYNGEE in the germline V gene. V was pared by 4 bases and J by 5 bases, with 13 bases between. The CDR3 has 14 residues. The CDR3, as DNA: TGTGCCAGCAGCCCCATAGGACAGAACAATGAGCAGTTCTTC. It yields the protein CASSPIGQNNEQFF.

This clonotype has ten or more counts. The V call is TRBV6-6, the J call TRBJ2-1; D may match TRBD1 or TRBD2 (7 bases each). The CDR3 is made up of 15 amino acids. Trimming shortened V by 5 bases and J by 5 bases, and 16 bases separated the two germline ends. Germline V lookup: CDR1 MNHNY, CDR2 SVGAGI (reference sequence). CDR3 region: CASSLPGGADNEQFF. The CDR3 DNA follows: TGTGCCAGCAGTCTACCAGGGGGGGCAGACAATGAGCAGTTCTTC.

Only a few counts were recorded for this clonotype. V is TRBV12-3 or TRBV12-4 and J is TRBJ2-7, with D perhaps matching TRBD2 (6 bases). The V gene lost 6 bases and the J gene lost 2 bases, with 14 bases spanning the gap. The CDR3 has 14 amino acids. The CDR3 DNA is TGTGCCAGCAGCCTCCGGGGGTCGCCCTACGAGCAGTACTTC. Protein sequence: CASSLRGSPYEQYF.

The chain recombines TRBV12-3 or TRBV12-4 with TRBJ2-7, with D uncertain. Trimming stripped 1 base from V and 2 bases from J, with 12 bases between. The CDR3 runs 15 residues. CDR3 region: CASSLVVNIPYEQYF. CDR3 DNA sequence: TGTGCCAGCAGTTTAGTCGTAAACATACCCTACGAGCAGTACTTC.

This clonotype was seen more than once but under ten times. Its ends do not fully match the called genes, so a read error is possible. The chain joins TRBV10-1 to TRBJ2-5; D may be TRBD1 (7 bases). The CDR3 runs 16 residues. Germline CDR1 is WNHNN and CDR2 is SYGVQD (reference sequence). CDR3 in DNA: TGCCCCAGCAGTGGGGGGATGACAGGGTTCGCGGAGACCCAGTACTTC. Translated, it gives CPSSGGMTGFAETQYF.